The 2 T cell receptor beta chains presented below share a single source sample, sequenced in a study of beta chain features in type 1 diabetes. Study findings and constraints: Among patients with Type 1 diabetes, TCRB CDR3s were moderately but significantly shorter in every one of the four CD4+ subsets.

Their antigens remain unidentified. Reverse transcription of all isolated RNA meant that expressed TCRB transcripts were sequenced. Sequenced by immunoSEQ multiplex PCR; TCRdb stores in-frame clones only, minus some. The data contain approximately 730,000 clones, under 15% of them singletons. Sequencing input: naive CD4+ T cells from blood. These receptors originate from a man aged 18-30 years with type 1 diabetes.

The sample holds a few counts of this clone. J is TRBJ2-5 and V is TRBV20-1; tentatively, D is TRBD1 or TRBD2 (5 bases each). Trimming took 5 bases from V and 5 from J, leaving 9 bases between them. Germline V gene lookup returns CDR1 DFQATT and CDR2 SNEGSKA (reference sequence). This CDR3 has 11 residues. As DNA, the CDR3 is TGCAGTGCTTCCTGGGGGGAGACCCAGTACTTC. Its protein is CSASWGETQYF.

The V call is TRBV25-1, the J call TRBJ2-7; 8 bases match TRBD2. Germline V lookup: CDR1 MGHDK, CDR2 SYGVNS. V dropped 3 bases and J dropped 5; count of bases not matched to a gene: 9. CDR3 length: 15 amino acids. The CDR3 sequence is CASSDPGRGRDEQYF. CDR3 DNA sequence: TGTGCCAGCAGTGACCCCGGGAGGGGCCGCGACGAGCAGTACTTC.